This note documents a single TCR beta chain sequence. Clones were sequenced by immunoSEQ multiplex PCR, and TCRdb holds only the in-frame ones, with some missing. The sample includes about 86,000 clones, just over 90% seen only once; the top ten take approximately 1.5%. The data were taken from a study of control samples from healthy donors and cancer patients. The V end lost 0 bases, the J end lost 5 bases, and 13 bases lay between the germline ends. CDR1 is LGHNT and CDR2 is FRNRAP in the germline V gene. This CDR3 comprises 15 residues. This sequence joins TRBV12-5 and TRBJ1-1; no reliable D call. The source material was blood. The TCR originated in a woman aged 25 to 45 in good health. This CDR3 reads CASGLVTLLGTEAFF. CDR3 nucleotide sequence: TGTGCTAGTGGTTTGGTTACACTTCTGGGGACTGAAGCTTTCTTT.